The clone carrying this T cell receptor beta chain was seen more than once but under ten times. No antigen is known for it. The sample comes from a study of response to subunit inactivated influenza vaccine. Findings and limits, study-wide: With each seasonal influenza vaccination, the authors suggested, few new T cells are recruited.

TCRdb passed the RT-PCR reads through MiXCR, listing each CDR3 protein once. Of more than 200,000 distinct CDR3 sequences in the sample, 12% were seen once. V was pared by 1 base and J by 8 bases, with 10 bases of the junction left unmatched. The CDR3 is 17 residues long. Germline V gives CDR1 SGHRS, CDR2 YFSETQ. The chain has TRBV5-1 and TRBJ1-6; 9 bases agree with TRBD1. The receptor was isolated from a man aged 45-65 years who received an inactivated influenza vaccine. Sequenced material: non-naive T cells sorted from PBMCs, taken approximately 15 days before vaccination. In DNA form, the CDR3 reads TGCGCCAGCAGCTTGAGATGGGACAGGGATGTCTATTCACCCCTCCACTTT. Its translation: CASSLRWDRDVYSPLHF.